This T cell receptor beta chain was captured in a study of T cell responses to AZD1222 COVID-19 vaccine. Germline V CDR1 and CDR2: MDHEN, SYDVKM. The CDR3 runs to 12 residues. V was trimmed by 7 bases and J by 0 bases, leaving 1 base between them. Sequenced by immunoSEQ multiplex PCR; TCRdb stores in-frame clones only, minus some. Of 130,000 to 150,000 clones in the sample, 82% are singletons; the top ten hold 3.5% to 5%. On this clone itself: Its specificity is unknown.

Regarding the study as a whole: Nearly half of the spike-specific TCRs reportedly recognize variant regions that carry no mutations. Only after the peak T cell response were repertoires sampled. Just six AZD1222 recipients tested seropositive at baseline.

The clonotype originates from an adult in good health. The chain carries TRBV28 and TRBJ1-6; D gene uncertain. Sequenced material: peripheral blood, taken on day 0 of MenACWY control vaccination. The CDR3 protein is CASTSYNSPLHF. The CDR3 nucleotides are TGTGCCAGCACCTCCTATAATTCACCCCTCCACTTT.